This TCR beta chain appears in the sequencing data of a study of breast tumors, draining lymph nodes, adjacent tissues. Each CDR3 protein is one row after TCRdb ran MiXCR on the multiplex PCR reads. The sample records about 230,000 distinct CDR3 sequences, about 30% being singletons. Broader study findings: The lymph node origin of tumor T cells was framed as consistent with a hypothesis, not demonstrated. Tumors had less TCR diversity than lymph nodes, more than nontumor tissue. Most tumor T cells seemingly derive from lymph node, then expand in tumor. Tumor and nontumor repertoires were significantly more similar in luminal-like than in basal-like breast cancer.

This clonotype appeared many times. Its antigen is not known. Axillary draining lymph nodes of breast cancer patients supplied the node samples. With 5 bases removed from V and 5 bases from J, the gap between germline ends came to 41 bases. This CDR3 comprises 23 residues. The chain combines TRBV12-3 or TRBV12-4 with TRBJ2-3; D might be TRBD1 or TRBD2, each matching 6 bases. The sequence was obtained from a female donor with breast cancer. Some clones in this sample may be carry-over from other donors' samples. Specimen: axillary lymph node tissue. In DNA, the CDR3 is TGTGCCAGCAGTCAGACGAGGGGGAGGATCGGGGGACGTGGACTGTCTGACGGAGATACGCAGTATTTT. The encoded protein is CASSQTRGRIGGRGLSDGDTQYF.